The TCR beta chain under discussion was sequenced for a study of T cell changes during pregnancy in multiple sclerosis. Method: immunoSEQ multiplex PCR; TCRdb's copy keeps in-frame clones and lacks some. The sample has 65,000 to 85,000 clones, 94% seen once. CDR1 MNHNS and CDR2 SASEGT come from the germline V gene. V dropped 7 bases and J dropped 4 bases, with 11 bases sitting between them. The CDR3 totals 13 residues. The V and J genes are TRBV6-1 and TRBJ2-1; weak D call: TRBD2 (6 bases). Material: peripheral blood, obtained in the second trimester of pregnancy. This receptor was obtained from a female donor in good health, enrolled as a control in a pregnancy study. The CDR3 DNA sequence: TGTGCCAGCAAGAGGGACTTATACAATGAGCAGTTCTTC. Translating it yields CASKRDLYNEQFF.